The rows below give T cell receptor beta chains drawn from one sample of a study of T-cell reconstitution after alpha-beta-depleted transplantation in children. TCRdb itself ran the PCR reads through MiXCR, one entry per CDR3 protein. The table includes hundreds of thousands of distinct CDR3 sequences, 10% to 15% detected once. The starting material was PBMCs, mostly from graft donor cells, obtained 360 days after TCRalphabeta/CD19-depleted stem cell transplant. The receptors come from a male patient between 10 and 17 years old who had a stem cell transplant for acute myeloid leukemia, so the T cells may come from the graft donor. Each CDR3 is given with its conserved first and last residue. D genes are given only for firm matches. The size field is filled for only some rows; it gives once, few, many or a size class.

j_gene | v_gene | d_gene | abundance | CDR3aa | CDR3nt
TRBJ2-7 | TRBV6-5 | TRBD2 | NA | CASSYGMGGSTQYEQYF | TGTGCCAGCAGTTACGGGATGGGCGGGAGTACCCAGTACGAGCAGTACTTC
TRBJ1-2 | TRBV29-1 | TRBD1 | few | CSGWTGNYGYTF | TGCAGCGGCTGGACAGGGAACTATGGCTACACCTTC
TRBJ2-1 | TRBV6-5 | NA | few | CASSYWTGLPSYNEQFF | TGTGCCAGCAGTTACTGGACGGGACTCCCCTCCTACAATGAGCAGTTCTTC
TRBJ2-7 | TRBV5-1 | NA | few | CASSLGRALVEQYF | TGCGCCAGCAGCTTAGGACGAGCGCTTGTGGAGCAGTACTTC
TRBJ2-1 | TRBV19 | NA | few | CASSIDQSSYNEQFF | TGTGCCAGTAGTATAGACCAGAGCTCCTACAATGAGCAGTTCTTC
TRBJ2-5 | TRBV28 | TRBD1 | NA | CASRLTGEKTQYF | TGTGCCAGCAGGCTGACAGGGGAGAAGACCCAGTACTTC
TRBJ2-4 | TRBV29-1 | NA | many | CSVRQGGDIQYF | TGCAGCGTTCGACAGGGAGGGGACATTCAGTACTTC
TRBJ2-7 | TRBV9 | NA | many | CASSVVATGLEQYF | TGTGCCAGCAGCGTAGTTGCGACGGGATTGGAGCAGTACTTC
TRBJ2-2 | TRBV6-6 | TRBD1 | NA | CASFQGVTGELFF | TGTGCCAGCTTCCAGGGGGTCACCGGGGAGCTGTTTTTT
TRBJ2-1 | TRBV7-2 | TRBD1 | many | CASSPGTGTHNEQFF | TGTGCCAGCAGCCCCGGGACAGGGACACACAATGAGCAGTTCTTC
TRBJ1-4 | TRBV29-1 | NA | many | CSGQTATNEKLFF | TGCAGCGGACAGACAGCAACTAATGAAAAACTGTTTTTT
TRBJ2-7 | TRBV4-3 | NA | once | CASSHRPPSEGLVF | TGCGCCAGCAGCCATCGCCCCCCCAGCGAGGGGCTCGTTTTC
TRBJ2-7 | TRBV2 | TRBD1 | NA | CASSEPGQVTYEQYF | TGTGCCAGCAGTGAACCCGGACAGGTGACCTACGAGCAGTACTTC
TRBJ1-5 | TRBV20-1 | NA | few | CSARVPRVGNQPQHF | TGCAGTGCTAGAGTACCCAGGGTCGGAAATCAGCCCCAGCATTTT
TRBJ2-3 | TRBV11-2 | TRBD2 | NA | CASSLRLADRDTQYF | TGTGCCAGCAGCTTGCGACTAGCGGATCGAGATACGCAGTATTTT
TRBJ2-5 | TRBV20-1 | NA | many | CSASRTWETQYF | TGCAGTGCTAGCCGGACGTGGGAGACCCAGTACTTC
TRBJ2-3 | TRBV20-1 | TRBD1 | NA | CSAQDRGPTDTQYF | TGCAGTGCCCAGGACAGGGGGCCCACAGATACGCAGTATTTT
TRBJ2-1 | TRBV29-1 | NA | NA | CSVRPTSYNEQFF | TGCAGCGTTCGGCCTACCTCCTACAATGAGCAGTTCTTC